Below are 31 T cell receptor beta chains sequenced from a single sample in a study of regulatory T cells in long-lasting Graves disease. Time point in this sample: newly diagnosed GD, antithyroid drugs for less than 3 months. PBMCs provided the RNA from which the TCR library was made. Arm-PCR of CDR3 regions with iRepertoire HTBI primers generated TCR beta libraries. TCRdb ran MiXCR on the multiplex PCR reads and lists one entry per CDR3 protein. Of about 220,000 distinct CDR3 sequences detected, approximately 19% appear once; the ten largest clones hold approximately 10%. These data were likewise used in another study, on T cells in Graves' hyperthyroidism and ophthalmopathy.

The specimen was peripheral blood mononuclear cells (PBMCs), collected at new diagnosis, from a patient treated with antithyroid drugs. The receptors derive from a woman in her thirties with Graves disease.

Ten or more counts support this clonotype. This chain connects TRBV10-1 to TRBJ1-2; D is undetermined. The V and J ends lost 3 bases and 4 bases respectively, with 9 bases between them. Germline assignment: CDR1 WNHNN and CDR2 SYGVQD (reference sequence). The CDR3 runs to 13 residues. The CDR3 spells CASSDQPRYGYTF. The CDR3 DNA sequence: TGCGCCAGCAGTGACCAGCCACGCTATGGCTACACCTTC.

This clonotype was counted ten times or more. The chain joins TRBV30 to TRBJ1-2; tentatively, D is TRBD1 (5 bases). The CDR3 totals 14 residues. Germline V gene data show CDR1 as GTSNPN and CDR2 as SVGIG (reference sequence). The germline V and J ends were trimmed by 2 bases and 8 bases, with 18 bases remaining between them. The CDR3 is CAWSTTDFRGGYTF. CDR3 in DNA: TGTGCCTGGAGTACGACAGATTTCAGAGGCGGCTACACCTTC.

V and J are TRBV5-6 and TRBJ2-3, with 15 nucleotides matching TRBD2. CDR1 is SGHDT, CDR2 YYEEEE, per germline. The CDR3 extends over 18 amino acids. J lost 0 bases, V lost 2 bases, and 4 bases had no gene match. CDR3 in amino acids: CASSFRTSGRASTDTQYF. CDR3 in DNA: TGTGCCAGCAGCTTTCGGACTAGCGGGAGGGCTAGCACAGATACGCAGTATTTT.

This clonotype was recorded many times. The chain combines TRBV12-3 or TRBV12-4 with TRBJ1-5, with D possibly TRBD1 on 5 matching bases. The V end was cut by 3 bases, the J end by 6 bases, with 15 bases between. This CDR3 spans 15 amino acids. The DNA for the CDR3 is TGTGCCAGCAGTTTCGGTCGGGCAGGGACTCAGCCCCAGCATTTT. Protein: CASSFGRAGTQPQHF.

The chain combines TRBV2 with TRBJ1-5, with D uncertain. The V gene lost 7 bases and the J gene lost 2 bases, with 15 bases spanning the gap. In germline, CDR1 is SNHLY, CDR2 FYNNEI. The CDR3 length is 15 residues. This CDR3 is CASIMFPGGNQPQHF. In DNA form, the CDR3 reads TGTGCCAGCATTATGTTTCCCGGCGGCAATCAGCCCCAGCATTTT.

This clonotype has more than one count but fewer than ten. The rearrangement joins TRBV5-5 to TRBJ2-7, with D maybe TRBD1 (10 bases). V was shortened by 0 bases and J by 3 bases, with 25 bases between the two germline ends. Germline loops: CDR1 SGHKS, CDR2 YYEKEE (reference sequence). The CDR3 is 19 residues long. CDR3: CASSLVLGQGTSLLYEQYF. The DNA for the CDR3 is TGTGCCAGCAGCTTGGTATTGGGACAGGGGACTAGCCTTCTCTACGAGCAGTACTTC.

This clonotype was found many times. The chain combines TRBV5-1 with TRBJ2-1; 7 nucleotides line up with TRBD2. From germline, CDR1 is SGHRS and CDR2 YFSETQ. Trimming removed 4 bases from V and 7 bases from J; junction bases left unmatched: 11. The CDR3 is 15 amino acids. The CDR3 nucleotides read TGCGCCAGCAGCGATCCGGCGCGGGAGCTAAATGAGCAGTTCTTC. Translating gives CASSDPARELNEQFF.

The sample holds many counts of this clonotype. The V gene is TRBV18, the J gene TRBJ1-2, with D tentatively TRBD1 (5 bases). The germline V gene encodes CDR1 KGHSH and CDR2 LQKENI. The CDR3 has 14 residues. The ends were cut back, 6 bases at V and 2 bases at J, with 13 bases in the middle. CDR3 coding DNA: TGTGCCAGCTCCCAACAGGACCCAAACTATGGCTACACCTTC. It encodes CASSQQDPNYGYTF.

The table lists this clonotype with many counts. The chain recombines TRBV12-3 or TRBV12-4 with TRBJ2-5; the match to TRBD1 covers 8 bases. The V segment lost 1 base and the J segment 4 bases; nucleotides outside the gene matches: 5. The CDR3 consists of 15 residues. The CDR3 DNA sequence: TGTGCCAGCAGTTTAGTCACAGGGGGTGGAGAGACCCAGTACTTC. It yields the protein CASSLVTGGGETQYF.

At least ten counts were recorded for this clonotype. This CDR3 reads CASRAGSSYNEQFF. In DNA, the CDR3 is TGTGCCAGCAGGGCGGGGAGCTCCTACAATGAGCAGTTCTTC. The rearrangement joins TRBV28 to TRBJ2-1; perhaps TRBD2 as D (6 bases). Trimming removed 6 bases at V and 0 bases at J, with 9 bases between. There are 14 residues in the CDR3. Germline loops: CDR1 MDHEN, CDR2 SYDVKM.

Many counts were recorded for this clonotype. V is TRBV20-1 and J is TRBJ1-1; TRBD1 matches at 10 bases. V shed 2 bases, J shed 0 bases, and the junction held 9 bases outside the gene matches. Germline V gene data show CDR1 as DFQATT and CDR2 as SNEGSKA (reference sequence). The CDR3 runs 17 residues. This chain's CDR3 is CSARLGRQGAMNTEAFF. DNA for the CDR3: TGCAGTGCTAGATTGGGTCGACAGGGGGCGATGAACACTGAAGCTTTCTTT.

This clonotype showed up many times. The chain is built from TRBV4-1 and TRBJ2-7, with 10 nucleotides matching TRBD1. After removal of 4 bases from V and 2 bases from J, the junction contained 5 bases not matched to a gene. CDR3 length: 15 residues. Germline V gene sequence: CDR1 MGHRA, CDR2 YSYEKL. CDR3: CASSPGDRGTYEQYF. Here the CDR3 DNA reads TGCGCCAGCAGCCCCGGGGACAGGGGAACCTACGAGCAGTACTTC.

This clonotype was counted only a few times. The chain recombines TRBV9 with TRBJ2-1; the match to TRBD2 covers 8 bases. The germline V gene has CDR1 SGDLS and CDR2 YYNGEE. The length of the CDR3 is 15 residues. The V gene end was trimmed by 0 bases and the J gene end by 4 bases; junction bases not matched to a gene: 3. The chain's CDR3 is CASSVASSGYNEQFF. Written as DNA, the CDR3 is TGTGCCAGCAGCGTAGCGTCTAGCGGGTACAATGAGCAGTTCTTC. Full variable domain (rest looked up from reference TRBV9 and TRBJ2-1): DSGVTQTPKHLITATGQRVTLRCSPRSGDLSVYWYQQSLDQGLQFLIQYYNGEERAKGNILERFSAQQFPDLHSELNLSSLELGDSALYFCASSVASSGYNEQFFGPGTRLTVL.

This clonotype occurred many times. The chain recombines TRBV27 with TRBJ1-1, with TRBD1 matching over 8 bases. The CDR3 length is 12 residues. Germline values: CDR1 MNHEY, CDR2 SMNVEV (reference sequence). The V and J ends lost 4 bases and 8 bases, in that order; junction bases with no gene match: 3. In DNA form, the CDR3 reads TGTGCCAGCAGTTATCGGACAGGGGAAGCTTTCTTT. It translates to CASSYRTGEAFF.

The table lists this clonotype with many counts. The chain joins TRBV2 to TRBJ1-5; TRBD1 matches at 9 bases. The CDR3 has 17 residues. Unmatched junction bases numbered 9, after V lost 5 bases and J lost 1 base. Looked up from germline, CDR1 is SNHLY and CDR2 is FYNNEI. The CDR3 DNA reads TGTGCCAGCAGTCCCGGGACAGGGACGGGGAGCAATCAGCCCCAGCATTTT. Translation gives CASSPGTGTGSNQPQHF.

This sequence joins TRBV11-2 and TRBJ1-2; 8 nucleotides line up with TRBD1. The CDR3 extends over 14 amino acids. CDR1 and CDR2 from the germline V gene are SGHAT and FQNNGV. Trimming removed 6 bases from V and 4 bases from J; junction bases left unmatched: 7. CDR3 in DNA: TGTGCCAGCAGGAAGGACAGGGACCTCTATGGCTACACCTTC. Its translation: CASRKDRDLYGYTF.

This clonotype occurred a few times. The chain recombines TRBV20-1 with TRBJ1-1, with unresolved D. The CDR3 sequence is 14 residues long. In germline, CDR1 is DFQATT, CDR2 SNEGSKA (reference sequence). The germline V and J ends were trimmed by 1 base and 1 base, with 10 bases remaining between them. The CDR3 DNA is TGCAGTGCTAGAGGAGGGAACACGAACACTGAAGCTTTCTTT. Translated, it gives CSARGGNTNTEAFF.

This clonotype showed up many times. V gene TRBV18 combines with J gene TRBJ2-7, with unresolved D. Trimming left V 2 bases short and J 3 bases short, with 8 bases between. The CDR3 has 13 residues. Looked up from germline, CDR1 is KGHSH and CDR2 is LQKENI. DNA for the CDR3: TGTGCCAGCTCACCATCCAGGCTCTACGAGCAGTACTTC. Translating gives CASSPSRLYEQYF.

This clonotype was observed at least ten times. The chain employs TRBV7-8 and TRBJ1-1, with TRBD1 matching 7 bases. Germline trimming cut 4 bases from V and 3 bases from J; bases unmatched to any gene: 5. CDR1 and CDR2 (germline): SGHVS, FQNEAQ. This CDR3 has 14 amino acids. CDR3 DNA: TGTGCCAGCAGCTACCGGACAGGTTACACTGAAGCTTTCTTT. This translates into CASSYRTGYTEAFF.

At least ten counts were recorded for this clonotype. The chain couples TRBV4-1 to TRBJ2-2, with D possibly being TRBD1 (8 bases). V was shortened by 3 bases and J by 7 bases, with 15 bases between the two germline ends. The CDR3 has 15 amino acids. CDR1 and CDR2 from the germline V gene are MGHRA and YSYEKL. The CDR3 loop is CASSHLQGGYGELFF. The CDR3 DNA reads TGCGCCAGCAGCCACCTACAGGGGGGGTACGGGGAGCTGTTTTTT.

This clonotype has ten or more counts. The chain recombines TRBV20-1 with TRBJ1-4; weak D call: TRBD1 (5 bases). This CDR3 is 12 amino acids long. Germline V gene data show CDR1 as DFQATT and CDR2 as SNEGSKA (reference sequence). Deletions cut 3 bases from V and 8 bases from J, with 10 bases between. This CDR3 is CSARRDDEKLFF. CDR3 nucleotides: TGCAGTGCTAGGCGGGACGACGAAAAACTGTTTTTT.

As regards this clonotype: A single base separates this from a much larger clone, so it may be a read error. The chain recombines TRBV10-3 with TRBJ2-1; tentatively, D is TRBD1 (6 bases). This CDR3 contains 15 residues. Germline V gene sequence: CDR1 ENHRY, CDR2 SYGVKD. Trimming cost V 3 bases and J 10 bases, with 19 bases left between them. The CDR3 DNA follows: TGTGCCATCAGTGACTCAGGGGTACCGTCCTACGAGCAGTTCTTC. This gives the protein CAISDSGVPSYEQFF.

This clonotype was detected ten times or more. V is TRBV6-1 and J is TRBJ1-5; TRBD1 might be the D (5 bases). This CDR3 contains 16 residues. V shed 3 bases and J shed 6 bases, with 18 bases lying between them. Germline-derived CDR1 and CDR2 are MNHNS and SASEGT. CDR3 loop: CASSDGRDSLIQPQHF. CDR3 bases: TGTGCCAGCAGTGATGGCCGAGACAGCCTTATTCAGCCCCAGCATTTT.

J is TRBJ2-3 and V is TRBV30, with TRBD2 as a possible D gene (7 bases). V was shortened by 5 bases and J by 1 base, with 10 bases between the two germline ends. Germline values: CDR1 GTSNPN, CDR2 SVGIG (reference sequence). CDR3 length: 13 residues. CDR3 DNA sequence: TGTGCCTGGGGAGGGGGGGGCACAGATACGCAGTATTTT. It specifies CAWGGGGTDTQYF.

This clonotype came up many times. J is TRBJ2-4 and V is TRBV12-3 or TRBV12-4; D is possibly TRBD1 or TRBD2 (6 bases each). The CDR3 totals 13 residues. Deletions cut 4 bases from V and 7 bases from J, with 11 bases between. For the CDR3, the DNA is TGTGCCAGCAGTTCTACAGGGAGGAACATTCAGTACTTC. The encoded protein is CASSSTGRNIQYF.

This clonotype has at least ten counts. The genes are TRBV12-3 or TRBV12-4 and TRBJ2-1, with D tentatively TRBD2 (7 bases). The CDR3 is made up of 14 amino acids. With 1 base removed from V and 12 bases from J, the gap between germline ends came to 16 bases. As DNA, the CDR3 is TGTGCCAGCAGTTTAGGGACTAGGGAGGGGGGGCAGTTCTTC. As protein: CASSLGTREGGQFF.

This clonotype was seen ten or more times. V usage is TRBV28 and J usage is TRBJ2-1; D call uncertain. The CDR3 consists of 15 residues. Germline V lookup: CDR1 MDHEN, CDR2 SYDVKM. Trimming left V 4 bases short and J 7 bases short, with 17 bases between. The CDR3 reads CASSSWQVFINEQFF. As DNA, the CDR3 is TGTGCCAGCAGTTCGTGGCAGGTTTTTATTAATGAGCAGTTCTTC. Full variable domain (missing parts from reference TRBV28 and TRBJ2-1): DVKVTQSSRYLVKRTGEKVFLECVQDMDHENMFWYRQDPGLGLRLIYFSYDVKMKEKGDIPEGYSVSREKKERFSLILESASTNQTSMYLCASSSWQVFINEQFFGPGTRLTVL.

The chain joins TRBV30 to TRBJ1-4, with 10 bases lining up with TRBD1. The CDR3 contains 15 residues. The V and J ends lost 3 bases and 4 bases, in that order; junction bases with no gene match: 5. CDR1 is GTSNPN, CDR2 SVGIG, per germline (reference sequence). As DNA, the CDR3 is TGTGCCTGGAGGGACAGGGGGTACAATAATGAAAAACTGTTTTTT. It is translated as CAWRDRGYNNEKLFF.

This clonotype was seen a few times. The J gene is TRBJ2-7, the V gene TRBV9, with 7 nucleotides matching TRBD2. From germline, CDR1 is SGDLS and CDR2 YYNGEE. This CDR3 contains 15 residues. With V trimmed by 2 bases and J by 1 base, 6 bases remained unmatched. The CDR3: CASSVSGALSYEQYF. CDR3 DNA: TGTGCCAGCAGCGTCAGCGGGGCCCTATCCTACGAGCAGTACTTC.

This chain links TRBV2 with TRBJ2-1, with a possible D match to TRBD2 (5 bases). The CDR3 contains 14 residues. CDR1 SNHLY and CDR2 FYNNEI come from the germline V gene. V dropped 5 bases and J dropped 6 bases, with 14 bases sitting between them. CDR3 DNA: TGTGCCAGCAGTACTGGAAAGGGAGTCAATGAGCAGTTCTTC. Residues: CASSTGKGVNEQFF.

The gene calls are TRBV25-1 and TRBJ1-1; 8 nucleotides agree with TRBD1. V dropped 4 bases and J dropped 3; count of bases not matched to a gene: 7. In germline, CDR1 is MGHDK, CDR2 SYGVNS. This CDR3 is built from 15 residues. The CDR3 nucleotides are TGTGCCAGCAGTGCAGGGGGCGCATACGACACTGAAGCTTTCTTT. This gives the protein CASSAGGAYDTEAFF.